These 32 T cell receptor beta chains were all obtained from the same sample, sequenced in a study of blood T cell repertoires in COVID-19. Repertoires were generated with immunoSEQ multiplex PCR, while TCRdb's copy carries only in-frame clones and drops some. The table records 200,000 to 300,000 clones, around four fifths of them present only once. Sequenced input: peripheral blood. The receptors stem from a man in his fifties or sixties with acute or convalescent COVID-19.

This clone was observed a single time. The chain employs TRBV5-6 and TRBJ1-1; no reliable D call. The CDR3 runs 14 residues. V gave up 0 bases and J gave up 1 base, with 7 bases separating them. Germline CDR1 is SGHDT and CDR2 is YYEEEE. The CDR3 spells CASSLDLENTEAFF. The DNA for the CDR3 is TGTGCCAGCAGCTTGGACCTAGAGAACACTGAAGCTTTCTTT.

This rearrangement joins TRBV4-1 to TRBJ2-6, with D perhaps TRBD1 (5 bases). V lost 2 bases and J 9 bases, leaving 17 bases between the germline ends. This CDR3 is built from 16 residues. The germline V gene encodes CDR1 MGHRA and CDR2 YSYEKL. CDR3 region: CASSQTENGAGNVLTF. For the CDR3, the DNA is TGCGCCAGCAGCCAAACCGAAAATGGGGCCGGCAACGTCCTGACTTTC.

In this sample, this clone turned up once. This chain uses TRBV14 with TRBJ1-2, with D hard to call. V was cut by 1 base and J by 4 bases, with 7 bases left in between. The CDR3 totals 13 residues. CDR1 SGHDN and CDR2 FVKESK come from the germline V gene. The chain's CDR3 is CASSQGAGYGYTF. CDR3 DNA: TGTGCCAGCAGCCAAGGAGCTGGCTATGGCTACACCTTC. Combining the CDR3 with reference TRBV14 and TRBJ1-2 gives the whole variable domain EAGVTQFPSHSVIEKGQTVTLRCDPISGHDNLYWYRRVMGKEIKFLLHFVKESKQDESGMPNNRFLAERTGGTYSTLKVQPAELEDSGVYFCASSQGAGYGYTFGSGTRLTVV.

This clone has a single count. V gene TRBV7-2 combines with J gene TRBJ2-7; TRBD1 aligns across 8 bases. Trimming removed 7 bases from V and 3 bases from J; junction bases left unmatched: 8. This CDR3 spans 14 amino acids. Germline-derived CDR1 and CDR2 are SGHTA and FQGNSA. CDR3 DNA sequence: TGTGCCAGCACCTCCACCGGGACAGGCTACGAGCAGTACTTC. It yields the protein CASTSTGTGYEQYF.

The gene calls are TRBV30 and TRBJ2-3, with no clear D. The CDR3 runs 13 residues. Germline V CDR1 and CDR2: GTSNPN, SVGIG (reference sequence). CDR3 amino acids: CASSPGSADTQYF. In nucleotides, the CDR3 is TGTGCTTCTTCCCCGGGTTCGGCAGATACGCAGTATTTT.

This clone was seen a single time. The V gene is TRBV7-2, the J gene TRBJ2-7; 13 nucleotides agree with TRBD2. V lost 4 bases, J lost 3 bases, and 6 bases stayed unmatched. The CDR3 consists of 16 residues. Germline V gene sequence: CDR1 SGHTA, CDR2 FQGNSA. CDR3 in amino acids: CASSSGGLAGHYEQYF. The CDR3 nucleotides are TGTGCCAGCAGCTCCGGGGGACTAGCGGGGCACTACGAGCAGTACTTC.

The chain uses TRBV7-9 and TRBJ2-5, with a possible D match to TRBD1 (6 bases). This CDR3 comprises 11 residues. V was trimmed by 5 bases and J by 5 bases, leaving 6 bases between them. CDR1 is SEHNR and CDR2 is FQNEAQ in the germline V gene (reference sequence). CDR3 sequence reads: CASSQGETQYF. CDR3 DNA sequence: TGTGCCAGCAGCCAGGGGGAGACCCAGTACTTC.

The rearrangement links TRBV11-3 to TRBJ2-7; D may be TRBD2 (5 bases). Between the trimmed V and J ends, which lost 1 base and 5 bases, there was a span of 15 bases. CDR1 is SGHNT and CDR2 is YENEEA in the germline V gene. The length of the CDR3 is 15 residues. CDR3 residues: CASSLGLTPRDEQYF. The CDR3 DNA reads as TGTGCCAGCAGCTTAGGACTTACCCCGAGGGACGAGCAGTACTTC.

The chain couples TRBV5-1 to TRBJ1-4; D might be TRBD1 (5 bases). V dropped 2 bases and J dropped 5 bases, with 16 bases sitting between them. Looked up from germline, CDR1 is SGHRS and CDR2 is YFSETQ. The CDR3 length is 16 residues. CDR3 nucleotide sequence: TGCGCCAGCAGCTTCGGTGGGCGCGGGGGGAATGAAAAACTGTTTTTT. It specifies CASSFGGRGGNEKLFF.

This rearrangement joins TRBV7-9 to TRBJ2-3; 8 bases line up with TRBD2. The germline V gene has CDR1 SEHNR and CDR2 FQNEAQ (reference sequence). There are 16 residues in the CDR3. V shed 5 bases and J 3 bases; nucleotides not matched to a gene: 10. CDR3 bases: TGTGCCAGCAGCGTGACTAGCGCCGGGGTTACAGATACGCAGTATTTT. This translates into CASSVTSAGVTDTQYF.

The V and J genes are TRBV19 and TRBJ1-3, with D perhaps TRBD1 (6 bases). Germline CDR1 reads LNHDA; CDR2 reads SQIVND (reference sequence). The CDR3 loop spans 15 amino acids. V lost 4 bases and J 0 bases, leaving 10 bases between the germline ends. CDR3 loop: CASSNTGRSGNTIYF. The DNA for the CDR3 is TGTGCCAGTAGTAATACAGGGCGCTCTGGAAACACCATATATTTT.

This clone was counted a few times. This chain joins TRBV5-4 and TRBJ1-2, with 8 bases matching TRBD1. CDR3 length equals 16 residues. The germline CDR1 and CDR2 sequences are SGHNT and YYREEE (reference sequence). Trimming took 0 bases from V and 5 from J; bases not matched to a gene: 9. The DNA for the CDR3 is TGTGCCAGCAGCTTGGGCCCACAGGGGGGGAGTTATGGCTACACCTTC. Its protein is CASSLGPQGGSYGYTF.

CDR3 DNA sequence: TGTGCCAGCAGGCCGACAGGGGAAGGCTACGAGCAGTACTTC. Translated: CASRPTGEGYEQYF. The chain carries TRBV5-6 and TRBJ2-7; 8 nucleotides line up with TRBD1. Trimming at V came to 5 bases and at J to 3 bases, leaving 7 bases not matched to a gene. The CDR3 has 14 residues. Germline CDR1 reads SGHDT; CDR2 reads YYEEEE.

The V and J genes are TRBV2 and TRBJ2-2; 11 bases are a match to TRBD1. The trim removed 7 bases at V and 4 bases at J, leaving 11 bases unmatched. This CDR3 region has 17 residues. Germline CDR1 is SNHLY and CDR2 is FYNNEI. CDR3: CASNGQGAQISTGELFF. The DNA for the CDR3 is TGTGCCAGCAATGGACAGGGGGCCCAGATATCCACCGGGGAGCTGTTTTTT.

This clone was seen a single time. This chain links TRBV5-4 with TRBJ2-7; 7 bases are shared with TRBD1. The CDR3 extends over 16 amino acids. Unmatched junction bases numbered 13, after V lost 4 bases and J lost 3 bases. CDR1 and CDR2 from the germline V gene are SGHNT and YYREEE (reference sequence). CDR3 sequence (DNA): TGTGCCAGCAGCAAGTCAGGGGGTATTACCTACTACGAGCAGTACTTC. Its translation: CASSKSGGITYYEQYF.

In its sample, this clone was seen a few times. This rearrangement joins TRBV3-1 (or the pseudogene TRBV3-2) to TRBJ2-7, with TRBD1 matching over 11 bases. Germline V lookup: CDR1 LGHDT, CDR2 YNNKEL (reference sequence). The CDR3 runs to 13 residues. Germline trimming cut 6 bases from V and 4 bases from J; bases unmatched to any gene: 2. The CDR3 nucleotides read TGTGCCAGCAGGGACAGGGGGCGGTACGAGCAGTACTTC. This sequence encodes CASRDRGRYEQYF.

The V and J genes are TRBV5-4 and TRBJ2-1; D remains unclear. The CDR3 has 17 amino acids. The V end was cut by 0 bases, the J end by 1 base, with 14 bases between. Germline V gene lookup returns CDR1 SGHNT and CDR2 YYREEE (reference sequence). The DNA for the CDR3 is TGTGCCAGCAGCTTGGGTCGTCTCGGTGTGTCCTACAATGAGCAGTTCTTC. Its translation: CASSLGRLGVSYNEQFF.

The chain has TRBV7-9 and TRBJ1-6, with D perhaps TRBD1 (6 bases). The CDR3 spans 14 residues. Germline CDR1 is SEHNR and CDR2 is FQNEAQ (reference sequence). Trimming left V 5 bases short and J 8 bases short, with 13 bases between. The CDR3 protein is CASSPREGDSPLHF. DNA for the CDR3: TGTGCCAGCAGCCCCCGGGAGGGGGATTCACCCCTCCACTTT.

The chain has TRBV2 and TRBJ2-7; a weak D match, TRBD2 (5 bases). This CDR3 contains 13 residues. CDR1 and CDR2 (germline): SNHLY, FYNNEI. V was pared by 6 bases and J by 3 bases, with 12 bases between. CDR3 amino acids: CASRAGLSYEQYF. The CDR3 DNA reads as TGTGCCAGCAGGGCCGGACTCAGCTACGAGCAGTACTTC.

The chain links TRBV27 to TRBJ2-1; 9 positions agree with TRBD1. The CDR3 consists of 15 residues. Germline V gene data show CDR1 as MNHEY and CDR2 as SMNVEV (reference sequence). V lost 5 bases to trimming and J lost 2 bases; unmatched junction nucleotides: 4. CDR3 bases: TGTGCCAGCAGTCCCGGGACAGGGACCTACAATGAGCAGTTCTTC. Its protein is CASSPGTGTYNEQFF.

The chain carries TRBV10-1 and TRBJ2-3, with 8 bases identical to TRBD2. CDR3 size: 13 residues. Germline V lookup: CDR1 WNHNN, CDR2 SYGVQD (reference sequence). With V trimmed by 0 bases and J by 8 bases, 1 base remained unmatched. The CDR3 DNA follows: TGCGCCAGCAGTGAGTCACGGGGGGGTACGCAGTATTTT. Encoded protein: CASSESRGGTQYF.

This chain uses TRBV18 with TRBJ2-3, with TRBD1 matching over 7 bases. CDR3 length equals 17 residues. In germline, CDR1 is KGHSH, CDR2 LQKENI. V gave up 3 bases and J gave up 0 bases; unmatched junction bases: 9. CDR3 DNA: TGTGCCAGCTCACCTCTGACAGGGTATTCTAGCACAGATACGCAGTATTTT. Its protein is CASSPLTGYSSTDTQYF.

The CDR3 DNA is TGTGCCAGCAGTAAGCGGACAGGGGGCAATGAAAAACTGTTTTTT. This encodes CASSKRTGGNEKLFF. The V call is TRBV6-5, the J call TRBJ1-4, with 11 bases fitting TRBD1. The CDR3 consists of 15 residues. The trim removed 5 bases at V and 5 bases at J, leaving 4 bases unmatched. Germline V gene sequence: CDR1 MNHEY, CDR2 SVGAGI.

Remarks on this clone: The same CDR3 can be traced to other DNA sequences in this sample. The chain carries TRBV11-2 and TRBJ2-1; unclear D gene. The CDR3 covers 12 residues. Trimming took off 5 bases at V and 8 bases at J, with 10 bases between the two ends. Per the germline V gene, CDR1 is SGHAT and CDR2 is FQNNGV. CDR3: CASSPLGYEQFF. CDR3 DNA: TGTGCCAGCAGCCCCCTCGGGTATGAGCAGTTCTTC.

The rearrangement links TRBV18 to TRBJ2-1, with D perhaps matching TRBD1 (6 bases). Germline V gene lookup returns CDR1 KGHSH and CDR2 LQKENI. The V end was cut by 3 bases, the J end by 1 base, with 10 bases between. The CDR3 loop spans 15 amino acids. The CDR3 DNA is TGTGCCAGCTCACCGGACAGTCGATCCTACAATGAGCAGTTCTTC. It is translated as CASSPDSRSYNEQFF.

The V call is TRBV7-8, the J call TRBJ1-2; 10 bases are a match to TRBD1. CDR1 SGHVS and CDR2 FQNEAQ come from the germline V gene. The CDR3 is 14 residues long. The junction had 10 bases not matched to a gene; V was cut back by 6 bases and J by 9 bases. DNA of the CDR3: TGTGCCAGCAGTTGGGGGTGGGGACAGGGGAGCTACACCTTC. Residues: CASSWGWGQGSYTF.

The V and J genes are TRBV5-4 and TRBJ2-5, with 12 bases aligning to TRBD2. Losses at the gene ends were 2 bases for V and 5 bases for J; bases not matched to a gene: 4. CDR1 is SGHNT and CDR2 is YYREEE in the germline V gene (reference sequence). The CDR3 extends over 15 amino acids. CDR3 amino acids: CASSLGGLAGETQYF. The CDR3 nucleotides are TGTGCCAGCAGCTTAGGGGGACTAGCGGGCGAGACCCAGTACTTC.

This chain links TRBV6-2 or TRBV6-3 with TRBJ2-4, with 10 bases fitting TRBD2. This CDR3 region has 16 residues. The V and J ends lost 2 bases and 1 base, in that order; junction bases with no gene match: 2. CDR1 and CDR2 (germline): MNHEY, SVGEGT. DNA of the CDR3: TGTGCCAGCAGTTACCCAGCGGGGGGGGCCAAAAACATTCAGTACTTC. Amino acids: CASSYPAGGAKNIQYF.

CDR3 region: CATSDATGGHSDEQFF. CDR3 DNA sequence: TGTGCCACCAGTGATGCGACAGGGGGCCATAGCGATGAGCAGTTCTTC. The V call is TRBV24-1, the J call TRBJ2-1, with 10 bases aligning to TRBD1. The CDR3 totals 16 residues. V dropped 3 bases and J dropped 8; count of bases not matched to a gene: 9. CDR1 KGHDR and CDR2 SFDVKD come from the germline V gene.

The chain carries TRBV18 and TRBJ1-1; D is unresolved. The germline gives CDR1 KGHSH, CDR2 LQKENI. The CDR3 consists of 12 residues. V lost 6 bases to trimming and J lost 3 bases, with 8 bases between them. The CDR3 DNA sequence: TGTGCCAGCTCCTCTCGGGACACTGAAGCTTTCTTT. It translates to CASSSRDTEAFF. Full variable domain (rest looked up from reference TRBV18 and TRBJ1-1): NAGVMQNPRHLVRRRGQEARLRCSPMKGHSHVYWYRQLPEEGLKFMVYLQKENIIDESGMPKERFSAEFPKEGPSILRIQQVVRGDSAAYFCASSSRDTEAFFGQGTRLTVV.

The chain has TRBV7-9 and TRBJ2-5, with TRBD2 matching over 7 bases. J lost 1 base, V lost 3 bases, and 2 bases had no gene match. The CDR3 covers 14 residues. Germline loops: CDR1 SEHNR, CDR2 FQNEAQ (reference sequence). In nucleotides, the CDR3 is TGTGCCAGCAGCTTGGGGACTACCCAAGAGACCCAGTACTTC. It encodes CASSLGTTQETQYF.

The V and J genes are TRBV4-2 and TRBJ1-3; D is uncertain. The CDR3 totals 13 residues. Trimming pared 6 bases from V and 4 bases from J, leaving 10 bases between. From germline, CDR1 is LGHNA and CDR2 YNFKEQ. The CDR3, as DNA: TGTGCCAGCAGACAACTTTCGGGAAACACCATATATTTT. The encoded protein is CASRQLSGNTIYF.